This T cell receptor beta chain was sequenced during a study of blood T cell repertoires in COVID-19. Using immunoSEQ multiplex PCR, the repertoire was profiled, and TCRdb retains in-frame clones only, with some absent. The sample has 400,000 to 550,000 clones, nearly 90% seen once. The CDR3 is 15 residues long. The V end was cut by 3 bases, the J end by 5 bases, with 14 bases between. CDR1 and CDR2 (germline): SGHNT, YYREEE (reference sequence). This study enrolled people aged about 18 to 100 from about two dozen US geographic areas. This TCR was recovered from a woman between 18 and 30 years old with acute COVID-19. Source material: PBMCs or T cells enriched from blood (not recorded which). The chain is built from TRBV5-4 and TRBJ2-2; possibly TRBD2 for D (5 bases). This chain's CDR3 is CASSSTGVSTGELFF. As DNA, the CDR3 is TGTGCCAGCAGCTCGACCGGGGTTTCTACCGGGGAGCTGTTTTTT.